The source of this T cell receptor beta chain is a study of tumor-infiltrating lymphocytes in oesophageal squamous cell carcinoma. TCRdb re-analysed the PCR reads in MiXCR, keeping a single row per CDR3 protein. The repertoire includes about 21,000 distinct CDR3 sequences, roughly two fifths of them detected once, and roughly a fifth sits in the top ten. This clonotype was counted once. This CDR3 is 13 amino acids long. Germline V gene data show CDR1 as SGHTA and CDR2 as FQGTGA. The source is a male donor with esophageal squamous cell carcinoma. This chain links TRBV7-3 with TRBJ2-7; 7 positions match TRBD2. The J call is uncertain, as TRBJ2-1 better fits the DNA end. Input material: esophageal tumor tissue. CDR3 sequence reads: CASSVSREDEQFF. The CDR3 coding sequence is TGTGCCAGCAGCGTCTCCCGGGAGGATGAGCAGTTCTTC.